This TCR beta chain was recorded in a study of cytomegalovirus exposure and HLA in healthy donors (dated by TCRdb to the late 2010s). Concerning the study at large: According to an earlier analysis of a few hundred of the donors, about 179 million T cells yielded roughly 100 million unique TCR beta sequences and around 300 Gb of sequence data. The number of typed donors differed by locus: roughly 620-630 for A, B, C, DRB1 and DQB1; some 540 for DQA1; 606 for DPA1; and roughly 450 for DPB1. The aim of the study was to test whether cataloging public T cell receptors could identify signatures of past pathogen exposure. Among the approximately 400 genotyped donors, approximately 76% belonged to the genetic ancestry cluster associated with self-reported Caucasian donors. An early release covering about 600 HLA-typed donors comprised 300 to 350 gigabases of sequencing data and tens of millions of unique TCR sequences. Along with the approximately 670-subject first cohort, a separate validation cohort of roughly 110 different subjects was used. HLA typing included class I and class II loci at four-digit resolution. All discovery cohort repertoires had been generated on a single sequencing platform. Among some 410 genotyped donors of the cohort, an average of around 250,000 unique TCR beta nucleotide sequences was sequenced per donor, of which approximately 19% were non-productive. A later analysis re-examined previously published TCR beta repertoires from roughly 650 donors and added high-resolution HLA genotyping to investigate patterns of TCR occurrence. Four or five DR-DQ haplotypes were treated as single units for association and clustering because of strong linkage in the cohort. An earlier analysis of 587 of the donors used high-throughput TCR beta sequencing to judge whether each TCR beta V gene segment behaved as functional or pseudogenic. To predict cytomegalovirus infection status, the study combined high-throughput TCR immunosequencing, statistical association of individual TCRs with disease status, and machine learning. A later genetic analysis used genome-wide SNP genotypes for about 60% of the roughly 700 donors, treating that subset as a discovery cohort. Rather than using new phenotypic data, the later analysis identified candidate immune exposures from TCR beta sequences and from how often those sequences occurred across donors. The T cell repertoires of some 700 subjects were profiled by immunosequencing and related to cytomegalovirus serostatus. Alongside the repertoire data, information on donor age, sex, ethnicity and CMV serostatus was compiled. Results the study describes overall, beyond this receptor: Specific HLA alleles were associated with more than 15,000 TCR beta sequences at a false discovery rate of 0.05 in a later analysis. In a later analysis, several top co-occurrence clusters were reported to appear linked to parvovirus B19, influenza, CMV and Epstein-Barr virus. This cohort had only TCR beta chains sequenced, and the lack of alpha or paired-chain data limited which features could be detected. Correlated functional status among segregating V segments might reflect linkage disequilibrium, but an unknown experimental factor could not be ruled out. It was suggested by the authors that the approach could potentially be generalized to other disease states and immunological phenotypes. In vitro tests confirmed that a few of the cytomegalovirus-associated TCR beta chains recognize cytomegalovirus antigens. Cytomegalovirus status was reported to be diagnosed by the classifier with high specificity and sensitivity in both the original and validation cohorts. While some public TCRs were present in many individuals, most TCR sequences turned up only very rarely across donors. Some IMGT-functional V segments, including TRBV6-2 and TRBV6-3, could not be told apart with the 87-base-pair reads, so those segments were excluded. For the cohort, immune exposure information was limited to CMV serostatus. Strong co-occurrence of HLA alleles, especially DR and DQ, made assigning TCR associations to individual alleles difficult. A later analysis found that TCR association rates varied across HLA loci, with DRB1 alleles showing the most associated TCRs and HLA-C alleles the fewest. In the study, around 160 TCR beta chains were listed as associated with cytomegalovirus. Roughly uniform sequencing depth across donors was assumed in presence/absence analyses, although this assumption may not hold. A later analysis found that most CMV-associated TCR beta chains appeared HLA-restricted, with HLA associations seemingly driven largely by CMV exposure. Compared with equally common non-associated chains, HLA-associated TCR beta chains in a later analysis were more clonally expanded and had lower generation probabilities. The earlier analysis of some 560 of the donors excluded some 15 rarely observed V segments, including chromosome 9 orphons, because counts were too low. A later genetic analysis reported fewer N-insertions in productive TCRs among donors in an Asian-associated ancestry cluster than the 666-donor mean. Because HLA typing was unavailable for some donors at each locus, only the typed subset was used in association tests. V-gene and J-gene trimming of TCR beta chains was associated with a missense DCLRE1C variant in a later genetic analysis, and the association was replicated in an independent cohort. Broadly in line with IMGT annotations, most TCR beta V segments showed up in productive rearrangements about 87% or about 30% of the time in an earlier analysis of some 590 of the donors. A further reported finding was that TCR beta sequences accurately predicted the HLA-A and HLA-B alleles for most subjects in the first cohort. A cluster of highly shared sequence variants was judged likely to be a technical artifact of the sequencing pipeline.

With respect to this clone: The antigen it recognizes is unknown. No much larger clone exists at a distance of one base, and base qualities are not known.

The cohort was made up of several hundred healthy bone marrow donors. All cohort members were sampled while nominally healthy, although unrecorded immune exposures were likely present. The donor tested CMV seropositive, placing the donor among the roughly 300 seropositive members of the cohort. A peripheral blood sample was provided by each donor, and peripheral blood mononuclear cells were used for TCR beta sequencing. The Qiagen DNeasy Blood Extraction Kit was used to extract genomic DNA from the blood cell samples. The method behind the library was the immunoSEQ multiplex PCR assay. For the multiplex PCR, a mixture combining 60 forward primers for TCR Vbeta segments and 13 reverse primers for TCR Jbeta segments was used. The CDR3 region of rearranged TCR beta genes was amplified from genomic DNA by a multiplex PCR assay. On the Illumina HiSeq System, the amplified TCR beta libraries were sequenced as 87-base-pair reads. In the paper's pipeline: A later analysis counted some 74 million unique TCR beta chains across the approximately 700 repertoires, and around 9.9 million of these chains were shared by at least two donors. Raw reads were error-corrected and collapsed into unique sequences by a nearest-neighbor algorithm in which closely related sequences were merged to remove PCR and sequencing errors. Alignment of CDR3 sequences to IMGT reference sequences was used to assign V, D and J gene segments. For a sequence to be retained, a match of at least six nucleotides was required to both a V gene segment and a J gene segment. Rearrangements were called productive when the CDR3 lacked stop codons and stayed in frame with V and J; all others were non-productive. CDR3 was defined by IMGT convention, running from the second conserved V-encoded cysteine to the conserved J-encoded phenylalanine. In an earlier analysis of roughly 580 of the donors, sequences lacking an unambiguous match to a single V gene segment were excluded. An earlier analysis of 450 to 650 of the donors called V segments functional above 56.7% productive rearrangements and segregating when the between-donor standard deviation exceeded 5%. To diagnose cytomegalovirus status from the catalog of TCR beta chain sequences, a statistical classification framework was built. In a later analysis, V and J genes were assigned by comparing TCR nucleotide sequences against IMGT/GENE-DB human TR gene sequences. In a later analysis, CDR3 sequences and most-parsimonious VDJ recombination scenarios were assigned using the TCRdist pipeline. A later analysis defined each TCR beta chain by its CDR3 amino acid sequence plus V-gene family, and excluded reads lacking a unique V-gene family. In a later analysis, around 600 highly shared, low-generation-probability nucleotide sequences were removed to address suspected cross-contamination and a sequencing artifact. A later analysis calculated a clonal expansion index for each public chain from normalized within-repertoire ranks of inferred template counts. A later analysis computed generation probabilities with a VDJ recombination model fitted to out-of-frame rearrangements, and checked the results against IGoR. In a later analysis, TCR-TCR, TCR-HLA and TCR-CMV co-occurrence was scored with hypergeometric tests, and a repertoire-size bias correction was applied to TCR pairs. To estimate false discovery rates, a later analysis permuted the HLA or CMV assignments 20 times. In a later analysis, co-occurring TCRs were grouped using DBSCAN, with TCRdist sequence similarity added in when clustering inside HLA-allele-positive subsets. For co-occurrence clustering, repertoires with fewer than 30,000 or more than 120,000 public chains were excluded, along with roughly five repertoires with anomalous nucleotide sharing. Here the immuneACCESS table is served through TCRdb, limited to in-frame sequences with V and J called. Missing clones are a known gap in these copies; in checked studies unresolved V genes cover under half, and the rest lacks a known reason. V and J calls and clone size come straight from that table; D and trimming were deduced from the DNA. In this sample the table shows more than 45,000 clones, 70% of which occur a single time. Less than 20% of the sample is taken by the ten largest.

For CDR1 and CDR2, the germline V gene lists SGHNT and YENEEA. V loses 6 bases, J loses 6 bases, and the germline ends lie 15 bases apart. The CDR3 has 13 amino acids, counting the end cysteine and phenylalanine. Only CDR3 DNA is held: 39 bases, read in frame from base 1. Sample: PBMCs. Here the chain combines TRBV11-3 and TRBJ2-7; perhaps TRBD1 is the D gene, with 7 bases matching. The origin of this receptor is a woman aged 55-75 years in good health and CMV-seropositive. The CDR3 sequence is CASSFGQGGEQYF. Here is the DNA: TGTGCCAGCAGTTTCGGCCAGGGGGGCGAGCAGTACTTC. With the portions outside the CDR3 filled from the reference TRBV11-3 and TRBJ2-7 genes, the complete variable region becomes EAGVVQSPRYKIIEKKQPVAFWCNPISGHNTLYWYLQNLGQGPELLIRYENEEAVDDSQLPKDRFSAERLKGVDSTLKIQPAELGDSAVYLCASSFGQGGEQYFGPGTRLTVT.